The entry below gives a single TCR beta chain sequence along with its context. Its antigen is unknown. No much larger clone is present one base from it, and per-base qualities are unavailable. V is clipped by 2 bases and J by 1 base, and the sequence between their germline boundaries is 5 bases long. The CDR3 covers 13 residues, taking in both the cysteine and the phenylalanine. The kept DNA is CDR3 alone, 39 bases in frame from the first base. The germline V gene specifies LGHNA as CDR1 and YNFKEQ as CDR2. This sample was included in a study of PD-1 blockade in classical Hodgkin lymphoma (dated by TCRdb to about 2020). About the study as a whole: To define a peripheral blood immune signature of response to PD-1 blockade in classical Hodgkin lymphoma, the study combined TCR beta sequencing with CyTOF. Points the paper makes about the study in general: Only a single clinical trial cohort was studied, and what caused the repertoire differences, possibly disease activity or prior therapy, remained undefined. Baseline TCR diversity was reported to be lower in newly diagnosed patients than in healthy donors and to be lower still in relapsed/refractory patients.

The Qiagen DNeasy kit was used to extract genomic DNA both from unsorted PBMCs and from the negatively selected CD4+ and CD8+ fractions. TCR beta CDR3 regions were amplified by immunoSEQ multiplex PCR using primers annealing to V and J segments. A synthetic immune receptor repertoire was used to minimize amplification bias, and any residual bias was removed computationally once sequencing was done. Per the authors' processing: Repertoire diversity was quantified as the Shannon entropy index using custom Python scripts. Unsorted, CD4+ and CD8+ repertoires were examined separately, except in combined analyses, for which CD4+ and CD8+ sequences were merged in silico. TCRdb retrieved this table from immuneACCESS and kept in-frame rearrangements only. Not all clones are present; in checked studies, unresolved V genes account for under half, and no reason is known for the remainder. For V, J and clone size, that table is used; D and trimming come from the DNA. The sample records tens of thousands of clones, around 90% of which are singletons. Approximately 4.9% of the sample rests with the top ten.

Read against the paper, the sample's time point label means: newly diagnosed, previously untreated cHL patient sample. As a comparison group for the relapsed/refractory trial patients, PBMCs from patients with newly diagnosed, previously untreated classical Hodgkin lymphoma were sequenced. Peripheral blood was collected in 8 mL Vacutainer Cell Preparation Tubes, from which PBMCs were isolated by centrifugation and then cryopreserved. Sequencing was performed on peripheral blood mononuclear cells (PBMCs). This clonotype originated in a human donor with classical Hodgkin lymphoma. The V and J segments used are TRBV4-2 and TRBJ1-1, with no D gene named confidently. The CDR3 reads as follows: CASSQQPNTEAFF. The nucleotide sequence is given as TGTGCCAGCAGCCAACAACCGAACACTGAAGCTTTCTTT.